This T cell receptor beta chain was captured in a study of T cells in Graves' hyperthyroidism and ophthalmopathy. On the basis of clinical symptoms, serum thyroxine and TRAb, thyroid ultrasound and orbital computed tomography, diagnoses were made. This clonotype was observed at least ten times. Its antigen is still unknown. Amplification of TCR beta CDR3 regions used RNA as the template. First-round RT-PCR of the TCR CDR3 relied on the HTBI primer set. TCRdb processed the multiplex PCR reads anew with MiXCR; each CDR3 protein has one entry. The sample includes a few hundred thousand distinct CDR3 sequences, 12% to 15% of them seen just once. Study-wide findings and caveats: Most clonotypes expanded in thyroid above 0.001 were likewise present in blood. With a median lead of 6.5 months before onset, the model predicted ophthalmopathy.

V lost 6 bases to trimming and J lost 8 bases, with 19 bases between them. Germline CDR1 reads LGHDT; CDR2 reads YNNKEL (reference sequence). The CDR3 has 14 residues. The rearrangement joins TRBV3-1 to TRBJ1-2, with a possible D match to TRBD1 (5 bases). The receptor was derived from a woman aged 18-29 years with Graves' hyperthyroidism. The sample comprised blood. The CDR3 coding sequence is TGTGCCAGCAGGGGATCGGACACTGCTGGCGGCTACACCTTC. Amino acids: CASRGSDTAGGYTF.